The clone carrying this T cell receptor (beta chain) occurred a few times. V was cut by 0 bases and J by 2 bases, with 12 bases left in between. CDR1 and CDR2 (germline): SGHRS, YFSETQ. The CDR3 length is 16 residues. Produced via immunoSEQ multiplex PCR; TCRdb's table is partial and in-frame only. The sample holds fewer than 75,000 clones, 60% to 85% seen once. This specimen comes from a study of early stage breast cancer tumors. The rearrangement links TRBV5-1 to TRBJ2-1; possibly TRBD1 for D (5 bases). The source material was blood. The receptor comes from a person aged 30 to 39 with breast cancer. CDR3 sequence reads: CASSLGQGTAYNEQFF. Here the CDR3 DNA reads TGCGCCAGCAGCTTGGGGCAGGGAACGGCCTACAATGAGCAGTTCTTC.